Included here is one TCR beta chain sequence, with context. Per the authors' pipeline: From reference gene primer amplification, estimates of nucleated cell counts were derived. Profiling relied on immunoSEQ multiplex PCR, and the TCRdb table lists in-frame clones only, not all of them. That table gives V, J and clone size, and the DNA gave D and trimming. The repertoire holds about 140,000 clones, with roughly 86% as singletons. This sample is drawn from a study of blood T cell repertoires in COVID-19. Study as a whole: Collection of acute and convalescent COVID-19 samples took place in the United States, Italy and Spain. Sample material is recorded as cDNA or gDNA derived from T cells, B-cell-depleted T cells, or PBMCs.

This TCR came from a woman aged 60 to 75 with acute or convalescent COVID-19. The sample taken for sequencing was peripheral blood.

The CDR3 here is CASKSPPDRGNNSPLHF. The CDR3 DNA follows: TGTGCCAGCAAAAGCCCGCCTGACAGGGGAAATAATTCACCCCTCCACTTT. The gene calls are TRBV28 and TRBJ1-6; 8 bases are shared with TRBD1. This CDR3 contains 17 residues. J lost 5 bases, V lost 7 bases, and 13 bases had no gene match. The germline gives CDR1 MDHEN, CDR2 SYDVKM. The whole variable domain, remainder taken from reference TRBV28 and TRBJ1-6, is DVKVTQSSRYLVKRTGEKVFLECVQDMDHENMFWYRQDPGLGLRLIYFSYDVKMKEKGDIPEGYSVSREKKERFSLILESASTNQTSMYLCASKSPPDRGNNSPLHFGNGTRLTVT.